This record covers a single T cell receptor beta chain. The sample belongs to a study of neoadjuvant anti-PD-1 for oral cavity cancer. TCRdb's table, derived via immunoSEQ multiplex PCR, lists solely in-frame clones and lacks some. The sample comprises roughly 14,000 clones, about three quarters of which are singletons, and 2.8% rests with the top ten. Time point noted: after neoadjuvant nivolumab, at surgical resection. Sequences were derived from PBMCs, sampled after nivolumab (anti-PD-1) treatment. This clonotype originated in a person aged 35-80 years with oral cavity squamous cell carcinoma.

CDR3 in DNA: TGCAGCGTTGAAGGAAGTGGGAGCACAGATACGCAGTATTTT. Amino acid sequence: CSVEGSGSTDTQYF. The chain has TRBV29-1 and TRBJ2-3; D gene unclear. Germline loops: CDR1 SQVTM, CDR2 ANQGSEA. The CDR3 covers 14 residues. V lost 1 base, J lost 0 bases, and 8 bases lay in between.